One TCR beta chain is described in this entry. TCRdb reprocessed the PCR reads with MiXCR, giving one entry per CDR3 protein. The sample has approximately 550,000 distinct CDR3 sequences; about a quarter are singletons. The sample belongs to a study of molecular identifiers for immune sequencing clone quantification. Study background: Naive CD8 RNA (around 20,000 or 100,000 cells) was divided into five aliquots, with four sequenced.

The CDR3 has 17 amino acids. Trimming cost V 0 bases and J 4 bases; bases outside gene matches: 7. From germline, CDR1 is LNHDA and CDR2 SQIVND (reference sequence). The chain combines TRBV19 with TRBJ2-2, with 8 positions matching TRBD1. This clonotype was obtained from a human donor in good health. Some libraries in this study had Jurkat cell RNA spiked in. Sequencing was done on a sample of naive CD8+ T cells from blood, with Jurkat cell RNA spiked in. Subset defined: FACS-sorted CD8+CD4-CCR7+CD45RA+ naive T cells. In nucleotides, the CDR3 is TGTGCCAGTAGTATAGATGCAGGACAGGGCGGCACCGGGGAGCTGTTTTTT. Encoded protein: CASSIDAGQGGTGELFF.